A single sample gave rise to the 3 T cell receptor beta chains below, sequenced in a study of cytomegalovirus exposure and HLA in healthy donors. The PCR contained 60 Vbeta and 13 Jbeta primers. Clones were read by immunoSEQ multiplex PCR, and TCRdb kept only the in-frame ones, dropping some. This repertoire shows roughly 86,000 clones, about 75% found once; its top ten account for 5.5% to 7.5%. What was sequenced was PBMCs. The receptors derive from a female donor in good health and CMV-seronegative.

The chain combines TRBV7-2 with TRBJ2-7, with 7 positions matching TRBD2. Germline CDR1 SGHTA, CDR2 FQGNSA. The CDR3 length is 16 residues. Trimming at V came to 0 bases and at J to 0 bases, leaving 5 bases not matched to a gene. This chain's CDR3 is CASSLAASGNSYEQYF. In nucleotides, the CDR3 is TGTGCCAGCAGCTTAGCGGCTAGCGGAAACTCCTACGAGCAGTACTTC.

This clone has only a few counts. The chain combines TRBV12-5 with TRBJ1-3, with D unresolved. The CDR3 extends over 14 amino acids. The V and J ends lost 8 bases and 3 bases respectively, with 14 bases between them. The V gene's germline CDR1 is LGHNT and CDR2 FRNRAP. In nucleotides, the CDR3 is TGTGCTAGTAGCCCGGACTTACTTGGAAACACCATATATTTT. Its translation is CASSPDLLGNTIYF. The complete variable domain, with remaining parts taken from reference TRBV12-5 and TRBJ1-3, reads DARVTQTPRHKVTEMGQEVTMRCQPILGHNTVFWYRQTMMQGLELLAYFRNRAPLDDSGMPKDRFSAEMPDATLATLKIQPSEPRDSAVYFCASSPDLLGNTIYFGEGSWLTVV.

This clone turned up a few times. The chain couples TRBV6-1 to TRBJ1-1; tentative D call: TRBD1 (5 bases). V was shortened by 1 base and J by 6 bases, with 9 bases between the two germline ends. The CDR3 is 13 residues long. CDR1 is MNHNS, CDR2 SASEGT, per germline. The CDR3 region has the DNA TGTGCCAGCAGTGAAGTCGGGGGGGCTGAAGCTTTCTTT. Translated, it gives CASSEVGGAEAFF.